The sequence of this TCR beta chain was determined in a study of Tregs in tolerant kidney transplant recipients. Findings of the study overall: Biological reproducibility was not directly addressed, but technical replication error appeared minimal. The small number of patients limits these findings pending further validation. The most relevant donor-specific Treg TCRbeta repertoire apparently came from expansion with activated donor B cells.

Thawed PBMCs were FACS-sorted into unstimulated CD4+CD25+CD127- regulatory T cells, CD4+CD25- non-regulatory cells, CD4 and CD8 cells. Note on this clone: Antigen: not known.

Generated by immunoSEQ multiplex PCR, the TCRdb table keeps only in-frame clones and is missing some. The sample records roughly 250,000 clones, roughly 80% being singletons. Specimen: CD4+ T cells from blood. The source of this sequence is a human donor in good health.

The CDR3 DNA is TGTGCCAGCACAGATCCTTCTAGCACAGATACGCAGTATTTT. It codes for CASTDPSSTDTQYF. The chain recombines TRBV2 with TRBJ2-3, with D unresolved. With 7 bases removed from V and 0 bases from J, the gap between germline ends came to 11 bases. The germline V gene encodes CDR1 SNHLY and CDR2 FYNNEI. CDR3 length: 14 residues.